This entry lists 30 T cell receptor beta chains sequenced from one sample in a study of T-cell memory formation after mild COVID-19. TCRdb called the 5' RACE reads again in MiXCR, with one record for every CDR3 protein. This sample carries roughly 350,000 distinct CDR3 sequences, around 27% of them seen once, and the ten largest clones take about 13%. The sequenced sample was PBMCs or a T cell subset sorted from them (not recorded which). These receptor sequences come from an adult woman who had mild COVID-19 (a few samples of this study predate the infection). Cell type and time point are not known.

The V call is TRBV3-1, the J call TRBJ2-1; D uncertain. The germline V gene encodes CDR1 LGHDT and CDR2 YNNKEL (reference sequence). The ends were cut back, 0 bases at V and 7 bases at J, with 16 bases in the middle. CDR3 length: 16 residues. The DNA for the CDR3 is TGTGCCAGCAGCCAAGATTATCTCGTCCTCGGGAATGAGCAGTTCTTC. This translates into CASSQDYLVLGNEQFF.

The chain employs TRBV7-7 and TRBJ2-5; perhaps TRBD2 as D (5 bases). The CDR3 length is 13 residues. Trimming left V 6 bases short and J 6 bases short, with 14 bases between. The germline CDR1 and CDR2 sequences are SSHAT and FNYEAQ (reference sequence). CDR3: CASSSGIMKTQYF. CDR3 in DNA: TGTGCCAGCAGTTCCGGGATCATGAAGACCCAGTACTTC.

The chain employs TRBV24-1 and TRBJ2-7; 8 nucleotides agree with TRBD2. CDR3 length: 17 residues. After removal of 4 bases from V and 3 bases from J, the junction contained 13 bases not matched to a gene. Germline V lookup: CDR1 KGHDR, CDR2 SFDVKD. In DNA, the CDR3 is TGTGCCACCAGTGACCGCCGAACTAGCGGTAAAATCTACGAGCAGTACTTC. Translated: CATSDRRTSGKIYEQYF.

Many counts were recorded for this clonotype. J is TRBJ2-2 and V is TRBV7-9; no definite D call. This CDR3 has 15 residues. Germline V gives CDR1 SEHNR, CDR2 FQNEAQ (reference sequence). The V gene lost 1 base and the J gene lost 9 bases, with 15 bases spanning the gap. CDR3 loop: CASSLDPTVPRELFF. In DNA, the CDR3 is TGTGCCAGCAGCTTAGATCCCACGGTCCCAAGGGAGCTGTTTTTT. Using reference TRBV7-9 and TRBJ2-2 for the parts outside the CDR3, the full variable domain is DTGVSQNPRHKITKRGQNVTFRCDPISEHNRLYWYRQTLGQGPEFLTYFQNEAQLEKSRLLSDRFSAERPKGSFSTLEIQRTEQGDSAMYLCASSLDPTVPRELFFGEGSRLTVL.

V is TRBV12-3 or TRBV12-4 and J is TRBJ2-4; no firm D call. The CDR3 is made up of 14 amino acids. Trimming stripped 3 bases from V and 0 bases from J, with 6 bases between. The CDR3 spells CASSFTVAKNIQYF. CDR3 DNA: TGTGCCAGCAGTTTCACAGTAGCCAAAAACATTCAGTACTTC.

The chain joins TRBV7-8 to TRBJ2-7; 9 bases map to TRBD1. The V segment lost 5 bases and the J segment 9 bases; nucleotides outside the gene matches: 8. CDR3 size: 13 residues. Germline V gene sequence: CDR1 SGHVS, CDR2 FQNEAQ. The CDR3 reads CASSPDGTGTQYF. The CDR3, as DNA: TGTGCCAGCAGCCCCGACGGGACAGGGACGCAGTACTTC.

The CDR3 region is CAISKHGTYEQYF. CDR3 DNA: TGTGCCATCAGCAAGCACGGTACCTACGAGCAGTACTTC. J is TRBJ2-7 and V is TRBV24-1; no clear D gene. Germline-derived CDR1 and CDR2 are KGHDR and SFDVKD. With 11 bases removed from V and 2 bases from J, the gap between germline ends came to 15 bases. CDR3 length: 13 residues.

The V gene is TRBV5-8, the J gene TRBJ2-7; D remains ambiguous. This CDR3 is built from 15 residues. Trimming shortened V by 4 bases and J by 0 bases, and 14 bases separated the two germline ends. CDR1 and CDR2 (germline): SGHTS, YDEGEE. The CDR3 region is CASSRKPASSYEQYF. CDR3 nucleotide sequence: TGTGCCAGCAGCCGCAAGCCGGCAAGCTCCTACGAGCAGTACTTC.

This sequence joins TRBV13 and TRBJ2-1, with 7 bases aligning to TRBD2. V was clipped by 4 bases and J by 3 bases; unmatched bases: 12. Germline V gene sequence: CDR1 PRHDT, CDR2 FYEKMQ (reference sequence). The CDR3 runs to 17 residues. The CDR3, as DNA: TGTGCCAGCAGCTCTGTGGGGGGGACCCCCCTCTACAATGAGCAGTTCTTC. This sequence encodes CASSSVGGTPLYNEQFF.

The chain recombines TRBV25-1 with TRBJ1-1, with D unresolved. Germline assignment: CDR1 MGHDK and CDR2 SYGVNS. CDR3 length: 13 residues. V lost 4 bases and J lost 0, with 6 bases in between. CDR3 nucleotides: TGTGCCAGCAGTGTCCAGATGAACACTGAAGCTTTCTTT. Translating gives CASSVQMNTEAFF.

The V gene is TRBV5-1, the J gene TRBJ2-1, with 7 bases fitting TRBD2. The germline CDR1 and CDR2 sequences are SGHRS and YFSETQ. This CDR3 spans 17 amino acids. The junction had 14 bases not matched to a gene; V was cut back by 0 bases and J by 8 bases. The CDR3 DNA sequence: TGCGCCAGCAGCTTGGCCGCGGGAGCGGGAACCCCCCATGAGCAGTTCTTC. This translates into CASSLAAGAGTPHEQFF.

The genes are TRBV7-2 and TRBJ2-2, with D possibly being TRBD1 (5 bases). Between the trimmed V and J ends, which lost 4 bases and 9 bases, there was a span of 15 bases. CDR3 length equals 14 residues. Germline CDR1 and CDR2: SGHTA and FQGNSA. In DNA, the CDR3 is TGTGCCAGCAGCTCTGGGGCAGGTCCCTGGGAGCTGTTTTTT. This encodes CASSSGAGPWELFF.

This clonotype was counted ten times or more. This chain connects TRBV14 to TRBJ1-1, with D unclear. This CDR3 comprises 12 residues. V lost 2 bases and J 9 bases, leaving 10 bases between the germline ends. Per the germline V gene, CDR1 is SGHDN and CDR2 is FVKESK. This chain's CDR3 is CASSQLGRKAFF. Written as DNA, the CDR3 is TGTGCCAGCAGCCAATTAGGTCGTAAAGCTTTCTTT.

In its sample, this clonotype was seen a few times. The V gene is TRBV24-1, the J gene TRBJ1-1; D not resolved. Trimming removed 2 bases at V and 4 bases at J, with 7 bases between. This CDR3 has 13 residues. Per the germline V gene, CDR1 is KGHDR and CDR2 is SFDVKD. In DNA form, the CDR3 reads TGTGCCACCAGTGATTCCTCTGTCACTGAAGCTTTCTTT. As protein: CATSDSSVTEAFF.

In this sample, this clonotype turned up a few times. This sequence joins TRBV19 and TRBJ1-1, with D possibly being TRBD1 (6 bases). The V end was cut by 9 bases, the J end by 2 bases, with 16 bases between. The CDR3 is 14 amino acids. In germline, CDR1 is LNHDA, CDR2 SQIVND (reference sequence). This CDR3 is CASTPDRSNTEAFF. CDR3 DNA sequence: TGTGCCAGCACTCCGGACAGATCTAACACTGAAGCTTTCTTT.

The CDR3 nucleotides read TGTGCCAGCAGTTTAGGATGGGGGACTAGCGGGGACGCTACAGATACGCAGTATTTT. This translates into CASSLGWGTSGDATDTQYF. This sequence joins TRBV12-3 or TRBV12-4 and TRBJ2-3; 13 nucleotides line up with TRBD2. The V gene end was trimmed by 1 base and the J gene end by 3 bases; junction bases not matched to a gene: 10. This CDR3 is 19 amino acids long.

The rearrangement links TRBV6-2 or TRBV6-3 to TRBJ2-3; D might be TRBD2 (6 bases). Looked up from germline, CDR1 is MNHEY and CDR2 is SVGEGT. V was pared by 9 bases and J by 6 bases, with 16 bases between. This CDR3 is built from 13 residues. CDR3 bases: TGTGCCAGTAGCCGCCGGGAGTTCGATACGCAGTATTTT. It yields the protein CASSRREFDTQYF.

The rearrangement joins TRBV19 to TRBJ2-1; a weak D match, TRBD2 (5 bases). V was pared by 6 bases and J by 10 bases, with 16 bases between. The CDR3 has 13 amino acids. Germline V gene sequence: CDR1 LNHDA, CDR2 SQIVND (reference sequence). For the CDR3, the DNA is TGTGCCAGTAGCCGGACTCCGGTGGGGGAGCAGTTCTTC. It encodes CASSRTPVGEQFF.

Only a few counts were recorded for this clonotype. V is TRBV5-1 and J is TRBJ2-5; TRBD1 or TRBD2 may be the D gene (5 bases each). CDR1 is SGHRS and CDR2 is YFSETQ in the germline V gene. V lost 1 base and J 2 bases, leaving 15 bases between the germline ends. There are 16 residues in the CDR3. The DNA of the CDR3 is TGCGCCAGCAGCTTGTTGGGGCCGGACTGGCAAGAGACCCAGTACTTC. It encodes CASSLLGPDWQETQYF.

The chain recombines TRBV7-9 with TRBJ1-5, with a weak D call TRBD1 (6 bases). The CDR3 contains 19 residues. Germline V gene lookup returns CDR1 SEHNR and CDR2 FQNEAQ (reference sequence). V was clipped by 1 base and J by 5 bases, with 24 bases between them. The CDR3 DNA sequence: TGTGCCAGCAGCTTAGTTCCCGGGCGGGGACATTCGAGTCATCAGCCCCAGCATTTT. As protein: CASSLVPGRGHSSHQPQHF. The full variable domain, with the rest looked up from reference TRBV7-9 and TRBJ1-5, is DTGVSQNPRHKITKRGQNVTFRCDPISEHNRLYWYRQTLGQGPEFLTYFQNEAQLEKSRLLSDRFSAERPKGSFSTLEIQRTEQGDSAMYLCASSLVPGRGHSSHQPQHFGDGTRLSIL.

V usage is TRBV5-1 and J usage is TRBJ2-7; 12 bases align to TRBD1. Germline values: CDR1 SGHRS, CDR2 YFSETQ. The CDR3 is 14 amino acids. After removal of 4 bases from V and 6 bases from J, the junction contained 5 bases not matched to a gene. Here the CDR3 reads CASSARDRGREQYF. The CDR3 coding sequence is TGCGCCAGCAGCGCACGGGACAGGGGGCGCGAGCAGTACTTC.

Concerning this clonotype: A much larger clone differs by one base, so this may be a read error. J is TRBJ2-2 and V is TRBV10-3; D may be TRBD2 (5 bases). The CDR3 contains 15 residues. Germline V gene sequence: CDR1 ENHRY, CDR2 SYGVKD. The CDR3 DNA follows: TGTGCCATCAGTGCACGAGGTTCCCCGACCGGGGAGCTGATTTTT. Translation gives CAISARGSPTGELIF.

The CDR3 sequence: CASSHDGQGRETQYF. DNA of the CDR3: TGTGCCAGCAGCCATGACGGACAGGGGAGAGAGACCCAGTACTTC. This chain connects TRBV3-1 to TRBJ2-5, with 9 bases fitting TRBD1. V shed 3 bases, J shed 4 bases, and the junction held 6 bases outside the gene matches. This CDR3 has 15 residues. The germline CDR1 and CDR2 sequences are LGHDT and YNNKEL (reference sequence).

The chain links TRBV12-3 or TRBV12-4 to TRBJ2-7, with 9 bases that match TRBD2. The junction had 6 bases not matched to a gene; V was cut back by 1 base and J by 5 bases. The length of the CDR3 is 15 residues. The CDR3 protein is CASSLVASGVHEQYF. CDR3 nucleotides: TGTGCCAGCAGTTTAGTGGCTAGCGGGGTCCACGAGCAGTACTTC.

This clonotype was seen repeatedly, ten times or more. The gene calls are TRBV20-1 and TRBJ1-1, with D possibly TRBD1 on 5 matching bases. From germline, CDR1 is DFQATT and CDR2 SNEGSKA (reference sequence). Trimming cost V 5 bases and J 5 bases, with 15 bases left between them. This CDR3 is 13 amino acids long. The CDR3 sequence: CSAPLRGGTEAFF. DNA for the CDR3: TGCAGTGCTCCCTTACGGGGGGGGACTGAAGCTTTCTTT.

This sequence joins TRBV20-1 and TRBJ2-2; TRBD1 matches at 8 bases. Germline V gives CDR1 DFQATT, CDR2 SNEGSKA (reference sequence). Losses at the gene ends were 0 bases for V and 8 bases for J; bases not matched to a gene: 11. CDR3 length: 16 amino acids. The CDR3 bases are TGCAGTGCTAGAGATTTGGGACAGGCCCTGAGTGGGGAGCTGTTTTTT. Translation gives CSARDLGQALSGELFF.

This clonotype was found a few times. The CDR3 sequence is CATSRSLAQGPYNEQFF. The CDR3, as DNA: TGTGCCACCAGCAGGAGTTTGGCGCAGGGACCCTACAATGAGCAGTTCTTC. This rearrangement joins TRBV15 to TRBJ2-1; D may match TRBD1 or TRBD2 (5 bases each). Germline V gives CDR1 LNHNV, CDR2 YYDKDF (reference sequence). The CDR3 totals 17 residues. V lost 3 bases and J 2 bases, leaving 17 bases between the germline ends.

The chain has TRBV29-1 and TRBJ1-2; TRBD1 matches 7 bases. The CDR3 has 13 amino acids. CDR1 is SQVTM and CDR2 is ANQGSEA in the germline V gene. V was pared by 6 bases and J by 5 bases, with 9 bases of the junction left unmatched. Here the CDR3 reads CSVERQGSYGYTF. For the CDR3, the DNA is TGCAGCGTCGAGAGACAGGGAAGTTATGGCTACACCTTC. The full variable domain, rest sourced from reference TRBV29-1 and TRBJ1-2, is SAVISQKPSRDICQRGTSLTIQCQVDSQVTMMFWYRQQPGQSLTLIATANQGSEATYESGFVIDKFPISRPNLTFSTLTVSNMSPEDSSIYLCSVERQGSYGYTFGSGTRLTVV.

The chain carries TRBV24-1 and TRBJ2-7; D could derive from TRBD1 or TRBD2 (5 bases each). Deletions cut 3 bases from V and 6 bases from J, with 11 bases between. There are 13 residues in the CDR3. Germline V CDR1 and CDR2: KGHDR, SFDVKD. The CDR3 loop reads CATSDMGRAEQYF. The DNA of the CDR3 is TGTGCCACCAGTGATATGGGGCGGGCCGAGCAGTACTTC.

The chain carries TRBV20-1 and TRBJ2-7; D might be TRBD1 or TRBD2, each matching 6 bases. The CDR3 length is 14 residues. In germline, CDR1 is DFQATT, CDR2 SNEGSKA (reference sequence). Trimming stripped 3 bases from V and 9 bases from J, with 21 bases between. CDR3 nucleotide sequence: TGCAGTGCTAGGGAAGTGGGGGGCCCTACGGGGCAGTACTTC. Encoded protein: CSAREVGGPTGQYF.